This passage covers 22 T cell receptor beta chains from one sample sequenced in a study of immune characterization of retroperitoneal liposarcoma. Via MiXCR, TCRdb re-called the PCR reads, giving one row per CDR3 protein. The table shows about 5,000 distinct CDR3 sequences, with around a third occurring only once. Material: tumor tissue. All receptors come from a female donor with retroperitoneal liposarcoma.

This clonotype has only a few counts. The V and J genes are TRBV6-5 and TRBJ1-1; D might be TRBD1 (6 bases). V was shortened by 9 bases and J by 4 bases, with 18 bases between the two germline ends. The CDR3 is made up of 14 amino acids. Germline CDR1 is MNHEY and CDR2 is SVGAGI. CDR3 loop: CASLIQGGGTEAFF. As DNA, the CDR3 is TGTGCCAGTTTGATACAGGGCGGCGGCACTGAAGCTTTCTTT.

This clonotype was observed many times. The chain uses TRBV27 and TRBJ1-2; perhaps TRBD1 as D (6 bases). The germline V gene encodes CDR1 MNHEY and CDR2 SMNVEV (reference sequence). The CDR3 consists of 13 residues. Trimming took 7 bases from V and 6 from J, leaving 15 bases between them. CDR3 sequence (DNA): TGTGCCAGCATCGGGGGCGCGGGTCATGGCTACACCTTC. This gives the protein CASIGGAGHGYTF.

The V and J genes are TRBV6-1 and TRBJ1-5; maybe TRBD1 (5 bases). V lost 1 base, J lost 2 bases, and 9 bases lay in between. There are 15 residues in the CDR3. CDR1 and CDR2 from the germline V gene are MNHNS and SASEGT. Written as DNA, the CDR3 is TGTGCCAGCAGTGAAGTAGGAGGGGGCAATCAGCCCCAGCATTTT. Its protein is CASSEVGGGNQPQHF.

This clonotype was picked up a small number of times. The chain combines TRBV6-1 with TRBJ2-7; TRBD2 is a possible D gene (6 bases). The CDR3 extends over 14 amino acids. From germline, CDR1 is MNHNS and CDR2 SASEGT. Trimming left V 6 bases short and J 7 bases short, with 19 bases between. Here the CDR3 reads CASSLGVGTGEQYV. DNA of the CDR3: TGTGCCAGCAGCCTGGGGGTCGGGACTGGTGAGCAGTACGTC.

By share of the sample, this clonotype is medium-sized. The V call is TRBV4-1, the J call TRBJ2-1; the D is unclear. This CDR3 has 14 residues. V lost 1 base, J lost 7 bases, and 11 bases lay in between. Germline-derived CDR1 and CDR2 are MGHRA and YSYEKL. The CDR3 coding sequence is TGCGCCAGCAGCCAAGCCAGATTCGCTAATGAGCAGTTCTTC. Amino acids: CASSQARFANEQFF.

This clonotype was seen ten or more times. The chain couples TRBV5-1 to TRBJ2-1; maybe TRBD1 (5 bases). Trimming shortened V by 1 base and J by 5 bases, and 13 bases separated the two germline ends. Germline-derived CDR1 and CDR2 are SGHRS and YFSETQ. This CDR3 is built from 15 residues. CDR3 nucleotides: TGCGCCAGCAGCTTGCAGGGTGGGGTGAACAATGAGCAGTTCTTC. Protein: CASSLQGGVNNEQFF.

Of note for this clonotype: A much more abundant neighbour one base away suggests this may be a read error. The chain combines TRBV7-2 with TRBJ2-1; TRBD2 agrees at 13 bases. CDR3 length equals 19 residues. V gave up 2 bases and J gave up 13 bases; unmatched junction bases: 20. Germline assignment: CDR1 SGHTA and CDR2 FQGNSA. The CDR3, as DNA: TGTGCCAGCAGCTTAAGGGGGACTAGCGGGATGCACTCTCAAGAGACCCAGTTCTTC. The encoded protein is CASSLRGTSGMHSQETQFF.

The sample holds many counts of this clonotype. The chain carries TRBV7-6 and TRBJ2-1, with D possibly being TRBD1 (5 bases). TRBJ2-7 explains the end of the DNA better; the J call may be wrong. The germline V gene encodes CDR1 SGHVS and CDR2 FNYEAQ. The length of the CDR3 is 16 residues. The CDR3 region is CASSLELRRGYNEQYF. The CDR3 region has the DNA TGTGCCAGCAGCTTAGAACTGAGAAGGGGCTACAATGAGCAGTACTTC.

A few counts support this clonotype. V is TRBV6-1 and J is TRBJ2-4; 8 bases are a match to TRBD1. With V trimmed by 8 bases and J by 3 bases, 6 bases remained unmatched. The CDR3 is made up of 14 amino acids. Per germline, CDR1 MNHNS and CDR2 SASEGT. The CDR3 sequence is CASQSGQGKNIQYF. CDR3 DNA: TGTGCCAGCCAATCTGGACAGGGCAAAAACATTCAGTACTTC.

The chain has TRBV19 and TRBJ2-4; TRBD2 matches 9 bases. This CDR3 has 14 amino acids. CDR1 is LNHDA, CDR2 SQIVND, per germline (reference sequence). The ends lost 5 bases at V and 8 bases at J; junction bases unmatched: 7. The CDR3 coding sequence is TGTGCCAGTAGTTGGGCGGGAGGGCCGTACATTCAGTACTTC. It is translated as CASSWAGGPYIQYF.

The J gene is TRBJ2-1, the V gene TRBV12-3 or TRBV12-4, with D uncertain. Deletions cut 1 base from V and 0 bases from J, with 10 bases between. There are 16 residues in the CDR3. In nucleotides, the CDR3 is TGTGCCAGCAGTTTAGGCCCGAGTAGCTCCTACAATGAGCAGTTCTTC. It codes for CASSLGPSSSYNEQFF.

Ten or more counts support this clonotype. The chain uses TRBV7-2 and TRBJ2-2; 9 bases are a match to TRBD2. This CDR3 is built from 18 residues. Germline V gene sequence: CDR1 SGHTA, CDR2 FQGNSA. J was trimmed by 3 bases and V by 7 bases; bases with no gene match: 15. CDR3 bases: TGTGCCAGCAACTCCTATCGGGCTAGCGGGATTGACACCGGGGAGCTGTTTTTT. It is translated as CASNSYRASGIDTGELFF.

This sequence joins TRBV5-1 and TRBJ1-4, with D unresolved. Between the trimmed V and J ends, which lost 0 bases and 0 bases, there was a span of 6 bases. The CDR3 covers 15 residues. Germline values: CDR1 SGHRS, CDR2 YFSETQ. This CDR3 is CASSLGGATNEKLFF. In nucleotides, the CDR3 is TGCGCCAGCAGCTTGGGTGGGGCAACTAATGAAAAACTGTTTTTT.

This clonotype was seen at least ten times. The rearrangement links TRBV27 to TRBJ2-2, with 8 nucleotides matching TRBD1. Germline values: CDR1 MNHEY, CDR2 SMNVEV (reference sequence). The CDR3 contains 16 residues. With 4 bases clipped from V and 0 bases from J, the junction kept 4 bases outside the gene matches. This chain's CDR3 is CASSYLGQANTGELFF. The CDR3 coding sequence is TGTGCCAGCAGTTATCTGGGACAGGCGAACACCGGGGAGCTGTTTTTT.

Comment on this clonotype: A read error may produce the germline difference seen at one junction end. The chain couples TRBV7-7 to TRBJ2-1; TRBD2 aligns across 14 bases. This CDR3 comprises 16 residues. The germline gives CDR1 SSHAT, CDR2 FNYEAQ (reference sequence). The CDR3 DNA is TGTGCTAGCAGCGACCTGGGGACTAGCGGGAGCGATGAGCAGTTCTTC. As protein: CASSDLGTSGSDEQFF.

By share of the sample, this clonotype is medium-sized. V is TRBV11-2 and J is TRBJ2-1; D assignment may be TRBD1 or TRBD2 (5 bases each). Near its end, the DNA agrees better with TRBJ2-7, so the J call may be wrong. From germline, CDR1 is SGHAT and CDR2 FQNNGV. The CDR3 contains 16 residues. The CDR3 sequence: CASSSRGGSGRYEQYF. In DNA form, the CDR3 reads TGTGCCAGCAGCTCACGGGGCGGGTCGGGTCGCTACGAGCAGTACTTC.

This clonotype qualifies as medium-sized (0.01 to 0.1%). CDR3 residues: CASSLVQGALEAFF. DNA for the CDR3: TGTGCCAGCAGCTTGGTACAGGGGGCACTAGAAGCTTTCTTT. The gene calls are TRBV5-5 and TRBJ1-1; 9 nucleotides line up with TRBD1. CDR3 size: 14 residues. The V and J ends lost 0 bases and 8 bases, in that order; junction bases with no gene match: 5. Germline V CDR1 and CDR2: SGHKS, YYEKEE (reference sequence).

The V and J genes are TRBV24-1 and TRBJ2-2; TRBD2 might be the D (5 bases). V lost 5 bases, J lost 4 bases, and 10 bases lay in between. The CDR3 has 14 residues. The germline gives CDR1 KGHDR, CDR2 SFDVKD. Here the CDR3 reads CATSVLGSTGELFF. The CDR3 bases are TGTGCCACCAGTGTTCTAGGGAGCACCGGGGAGCTGTTTTTT.

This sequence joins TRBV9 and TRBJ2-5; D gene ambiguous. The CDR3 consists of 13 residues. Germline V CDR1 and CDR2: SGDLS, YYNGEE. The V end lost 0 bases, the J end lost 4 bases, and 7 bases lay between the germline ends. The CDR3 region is CASSVGVAETQYF. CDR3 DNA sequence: TGTGCCAGCAGCGTAGGAGTAGCAGAGACCCAGTACTTC.

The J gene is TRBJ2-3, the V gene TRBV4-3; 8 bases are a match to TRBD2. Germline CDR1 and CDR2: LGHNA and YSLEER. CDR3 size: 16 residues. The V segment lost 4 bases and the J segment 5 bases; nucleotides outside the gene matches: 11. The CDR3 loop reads CASSRSTSEEVDTQYF. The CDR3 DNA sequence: TGCGCCAGCAGCCGCTCGACTAGCGAGGAGGTAGATACGCAGTATTTT.

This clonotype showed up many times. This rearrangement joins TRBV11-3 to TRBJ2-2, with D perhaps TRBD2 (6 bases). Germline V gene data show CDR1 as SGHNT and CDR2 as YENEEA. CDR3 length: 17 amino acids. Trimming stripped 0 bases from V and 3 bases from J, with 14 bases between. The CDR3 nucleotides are TGTGCCAGCAGCTTAGATCGTTTTAGCGGTTACACCGGGGAGCTGTTTTTT. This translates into CASSLDRFSGYTGELFF.

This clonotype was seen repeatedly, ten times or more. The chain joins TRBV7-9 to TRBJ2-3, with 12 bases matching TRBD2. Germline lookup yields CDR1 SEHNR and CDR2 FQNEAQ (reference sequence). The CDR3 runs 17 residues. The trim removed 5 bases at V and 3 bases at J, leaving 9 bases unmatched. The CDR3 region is CASSPRRLAGATDTQYF. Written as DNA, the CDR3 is TGTGCCAGCAGCCCCCGTCGACTAGCGGGAGCGACAGATACGCAGTATTTT.